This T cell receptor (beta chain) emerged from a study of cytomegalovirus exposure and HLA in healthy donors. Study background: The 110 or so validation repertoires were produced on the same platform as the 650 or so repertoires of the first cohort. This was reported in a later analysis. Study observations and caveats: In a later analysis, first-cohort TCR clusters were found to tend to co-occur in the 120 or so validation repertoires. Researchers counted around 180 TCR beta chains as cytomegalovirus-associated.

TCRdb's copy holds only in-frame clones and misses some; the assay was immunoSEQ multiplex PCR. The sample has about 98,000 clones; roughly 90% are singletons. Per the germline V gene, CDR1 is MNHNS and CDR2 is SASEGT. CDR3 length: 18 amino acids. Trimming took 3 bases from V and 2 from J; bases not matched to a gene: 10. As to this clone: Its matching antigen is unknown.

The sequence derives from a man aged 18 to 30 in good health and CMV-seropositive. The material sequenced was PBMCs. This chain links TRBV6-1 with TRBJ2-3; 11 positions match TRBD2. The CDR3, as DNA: TGTGCCAGCAGTGACCCAATAGTAGCGGGGGGGCCCACAGATACGCAGTATTTT. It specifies CASSDPIVAGGPTDTQYF.